The 15 T cell receptor beta chains below come from one sample, sequenced in a study of blood T cell repertoires in COVID-19. Sequencing was performed with immunoSEQ multiplex PCR; in TCRdb, only in-frame clones are kept and a portion is missing. The sample contains about 25,000 clones, approximately 86% of which appear only once. Sequencing was performed on peripheral blood. These receptors came from a man aged 65-85 years with acute or convalescent COVID-19.

This clone has just one count. The chain couples TRBV18 to TRBJ2-7, with TRBD2 as a possible D gene (6 bases). CDR3 size: 14 residues. V was shortened by 3 bases and J by 1 base, with 10 bases between the two germline ends. Germline CDR1 and CDR2: KGHSH and LQKENI. The DNA for the CDR3 is TGTGCCAGCTCACCGGGGACTTCATCCTACGAGCAGTACTTC. This gives the protein CASSPGTSSYEQYF.

The gene calls are TRBV19 and TRBJ2-3; 14 bases match TRBD2. Unmatched junction bases numbered 8, after V lost 3 bases and J lost 0 bases. Germline CDR1 LNHDA, CDR2 SQIVND (reference sequence). The CDR3 totals 19 residues. CDR3 sequence reads: CASSILGLAGGTSTDTQYF. The CDR3 nucleotides read TGTGCCAGTAGTATCCTCGGACTAGCGGGGGGTACTAGCACAGATACGCAGTATTTT.

The chain recombines TRBV7-2 with TRBJ1-3; D is perhaps TRBD1 (5 bases). The CDR3 has 15 residues. The V end lost 4 bases, the J end lost 0 bases, and 10 bases lay between the germline ends. Germline V gene sequence: CDR1 SGHTA, CDR2 FQGNSA. The CDR3 here is CASSSQGPSGNTIYF. CDR3 coding DNA: TGTGCCAGCAGCTCTCAGGGTCCCTCTGGAAACACCATATATTTT.

The chain joins TRBV18 to TRBJ2-3, with D maybe TRBD2 (5 bases). CDR1 and CDR2 from the germline V gene are KGHSH and LQKENI. Trimming pared 5 bases from V and 1 base from J, leaving 10 bases between. This CDR3 has 14 amino acids. Here the CDR3 reads CASSSPAGTDTQYF. The CDR3 region has the DNA TGTGCCAGCTCATCTCCAGCGGGCACAGATACGCAGTATTTT.

The chain recombines TRBV6-5 with TRBJ1-1, with D unresolved. Germline CDR1 MNHEY, CDR2 SVGAGI. CDR3 size: 14 residues. The V gene lost 7 bases and the J gene lost 0 bases, with 12 bases spanning the gap. The CDR3 coding sequence is TGTGCCAGCACCCAGATCCAGATGAACACTGAAGCTTTCTTT. This sequence encodes CASTQIQMNTEAFF.

The CDR3 here is CASSDWGGMRALHF. The CDR3 DNA sequence: TGCGCCAGCAGTGATTGGGGGGGTATGAGGGCCCTCCACTTT. The chain couples TRBV10-2 to TRBJ1-6, with a weak D call TRBD1 (5 bases). Germline CDR1 reads WSHSY; CDR2 reads SAAADI. This CDR3 contains 14 residues. V was shortened by 3 bases and J by 14 bases, with 17 bases between the two germline ends.

This chain links TRBV6-2 or TRBV6-3 with TRBJ2-3; TRBD1 matches at 7 bases. With 5 bases clipped from V and 4 bases from J, the junction kept 12 bases outside the gene matches. CDR1 is MNHEY, CDR2 SVGEGT, per germline. There are 16 residues in the CDR3. CDR3 loop: CASSSLGQFSADTQYF. In DNA form, the CDR3 reads TGTGCCAGCAGTAGCTTGGGACAGTTCAGCGCAGATACGCAGTATTTT.

The chain joins TRBV28 to TRBJ2-5; unclear D gene. This CDR3 is 10 amino acids long. The germline gives CDR1 MDHEN, CDR2 SYDVKM. V lost 8 bases, J lost 3 bases, and 4 bases lay in between. CDR3 region: CASHKETQYF. The CDR3 DNA reads as TGTGCCAGCCACAAAGAGACCCAGTACTTC.

The CDR3 here is CASSPPPPVITSTDTQYF. The CDR3 region has the DNA TGTGCCAGCTCACCACCCCCCCCGGTGATAACTAGCACAGATACGCAGTATTTT. The rearrangement links TRBV18 to TRBJ2-3; D gene ambiguous. The V gene's germline CDR1 is KGHSH and CDR2 LQKENI. V was clipped by 0 bases and J by 0 bases, with 16 bases between them. The CDR3 spans 18 residues.

V usage is TRBV2 and J usage is TRBJ1-2; unclear D gene. V lost 7 bases and J lost 2, with 11 bases in between. This CDR3 spans 13 amino acids. In germline, CDR1 is SNHLY, CDR2 FYNNEI. CDR3 residues: CASKAVGNYGYTF. The CDR3 DNA sequence: TGTGCCAGCAAAGCGGTAGGAAACTATGGCTACACCTTC.

This clone was counted only a few times. This sequence joins TRBV27 and TRBJ1-5; 7 bases map to TRBD1. After removal of 0 bases from V and 1 base from J, the junction contained 3 bases not matched to a gene. The CDR3 length is 16 residues. The germline gives CDR1 MNHEY, CDR2 SMNVEV (reference sequence). CDR3 coding DNA: TGTGCCAGCAGTTTATCGGCAGGGGGGAGCAATCAGCCCCAGCATTTT. It yields the protein CASSLSAGGSNQPQHF.

J is TRBJ1-1 and V is TRBV19; D unresolved. V was pared by 5 bases and J by 2 bases, with 9 bases between. The CDR3 is 13 amino acids. Germline V gives CDR1 LNHDA, CDR2 SQIVND (reference sequence). This CDR3 reads CASSSTRNTEAFF. As DNA, the CDR3 is TGTGCCAGTAGTTCGACACGAAACACTGAAGCTTTCTTT.

The chain has TRBV18 and TRBJ2-3, with D tentatively TRBD1 (7 bases). The V end was cut by 6 bases, the J end by 6 bases, with 10 bases between. Germline lookup yields CDR1 KGHSH and CDR2 LQKENI. This CDR3 is 12 amino acids long. The CDR3 DNA follows: TGTGCCAGCTCCAGGGGGGATGATACGCAGTATTTT. Translated, it gives CASSRGDDTQYF.

The chain carries TRBV29-1 and TRBJ1-5, with no clear D. The V gene's germline CDR1 is SQVTM and CDR2 ANQGSEA. V gave up 4 bases and J gave up 6 bases, with 4 bases separating them. CDR3 length equals 10 residues. The CDR3 sequence: CSVGSQPQHF. In nucleotides, the CDR3 is TGCAGCGTTGGGAGTCAGCCCCAGCATTTT.

The rearrangement links TRBV7-2 to TRBJ1-1; maybe TRBD1 (5 bases). Germline CDR1 SGHTA, CDR2 FQGNSA. This CDR3 comprises 15 residues. V was clipped by 7 bases and J by 2 bases, with 17 bases between them. The CDR3 bases are TGTGCCAGCATTACCGCGGGGGGAAGAAACACTGAAGCTTTCTTT. Its protein product is CASITAGGRNTEAFF. Filled out from reference TRBV7-2 and TRBJ1-1, the complete variable domain reads GAGVSQSPSNKVTEKGKDVELRCDPISGHTALYWYRQSLGQGLEFLIYFQGNSAPDKSGLPSDRFSAERTGGSVSTLTIQRTQQEDSAVYLCASITAGGRNTEAFFGQGTRLTVV.